This T cell receptor beta chain is from a study of blood T cell repertoires in COVID-19. Turning to the study itself: Whether acute or convalescent, the COVID-19 samples came from the United States, Italy and Spain. PBMCs, B-cell-depleted T cells, or T cells were the source of the cDNA or gDNA that made up the material.

TCRdb keeps only in-frame clones here, not all; method: immunoSEQ multiplex PCR. The data contain approximately 450,000 clones, about 89% of them singletons. CDR3 size: 11 residues. V lost 6 bases to trimming and J lost 4 bases, with 6 bases between them. The V gene's germline CDR1 is SEHNR and CDR2 FQNEAQ (reference sequence). This clonotype was sampled from a woman aged 30 to 39 with acute or convalescent COVID-19. The chain has TRBV7-9 and TRBJ1-1; tentatively, D is TRBD1 (5 bases). Sequenced input: peripheral blood. CDR3 DNA: TGTGCCAGCAGGGGGCTCACTGAAGCTTTCTTT. It is translated as CASRGLTEAFF.